Each of the 10 T cell receptor beta chains below was sequenced from the same sample in a study of CD8 T cells in Susac syndrome. RNA was extracted with the RNeasy kit, and a quantity of 0.5 to 1 ug was reverse transcribed using random hexamers. TCRdb recomputed calls from the immunoSEQ multiplex PCR reads with MiXCR, one row per CDR3 protein. Among 70,000 or so distinct CDR3 sequences listed, just under 95% were seen once. Sequenced sample: CD8+ T cells from PBMCs. Receptor source: a human donor with multiple sclerosis.

This clonotype was seen only once. The chain joins TRBV6-5 to TRBJ1-2; no definite D call. This CDR3 region has 13 residues. Between the trimmed V and J ends, which lost 6 bases and 3 bases, there was a span of 11 bases. The germline gives CDR1 MNHEY, CDR2 SVGAGI. CDR3 amino acids: CASRGASHYGYTF. The DNA of the CDR3 is TGTGCCAGCAGGGGCGCCAGCCACTATGGCTACACCTTC.

The chain combines TRBV5-6 with TRBJ1-1, with D possibly being TRBD1 (5 bases). Germline V gene lookup returns CDR1 SGHDT and CDR2 YYEEEE. This CDR3 is built from 15 residues. V lost 5 bases and J 0 bases, leaving 14 bases between the germline ends. Here the CDR3 DNA reads TGTGCCAGCAGACTACAGGCCCTTCTGAACACTGAAGCTTTCTTT. Translation gives CASRLQALLNTEAFF.

V gene TRBV5-4 combines with J gene TRBJ1-1, with 7 bases lining up with TRBD1. This CDR3 is 14 amino acids long. Germline CDR1 SGHNT, CDR2 YYREEE (reference sequence). Trimming removed 2 bases from V and 1 base from J; junction bases left unmatched: 2. CDR3 bases: TGTGCCAGCAGCTTAAACAGGGGGAACACTGAAGCTTTCTTT. Protein sequence: CASSLNRGNTEAFF.

The chain recombines TRBV6-5 with TRBJ2-7, with 9 bases that match TRBD2. Germline lookup yields CDR1 MNHEY and CDR2 SVGAGI. Germline trimming cut 3 bases from V and 3 bases from J; bases unmatched to any gene: 6. This CDR3 is built from 15 residues. The CDR3 spells CASSYSGGGGYEQYF. The CDR3 DNA sequence: TGTGCCAGCAGTTATAGCGGGGGAGGAGGCTACGAGCAGTACTTC.

This clonotype was recorded only once. The J gene is TRBJ1-2, the V gene TRBV5-4; D call uncertain. Germline V gene data show CDR1 as SGHNT and CDR2 as YYREEE (reference sequence). The CDR3 consists of 15 residues. Trimming took off 6 bases at V and 2 bases at J, with 17 bases between the two ends. The CDR3 nucleotides read TGTGCCAGCACCCCAACTGGTACGGTGAACTATGGCTACACCTTC. This sequence encodes CASTPTGTVNYGYTF. Drawing the rest from reference TRBV5-4 and TRBJ1-2, the complete variable domain is ETGVTQSPTHLIKTRGQQVTLRCSSQSGHNTVSWYQQALGQGPQFIFQYYREEENGRGNFPPRFSGLQFPNYSSELNVNALELDDSALYLCASTPTGTVNYGYTFGSGTRLTVV.

The chain couples TRBV15 to TRBJ2-3, with D uncertain. V lost 1 base to trimming and J lost 0 bases, with 11 bases between them. Looked up from germline, CDR1 is LNHNV and CDR2 is YYDKDF (reference sequence). The CDR3 has 16 residues. The DNA of the CDR3 is TGTGCCACCAGCAGAGTGACGGTGCCTAGCACAGATACGCAGTATTTT. It codes for CATSRVTVPSTDTQYF.

The chain is built from TRBV7-9 and TRBJ2-3, with 9 bases fitting TRBD2. V shed 5 bases and J 0 bases; nucleotides not matched to a gene: 3. Looked up from germline, CDR1 is SEHNR and CDR2 is FQNEAQ (reference sequence). The CDR3 has 15 amino acids. This CDR3 is CASSLRGGSTDTQYF. In DNA form, the CDR3 reads TGTGCCAGCAGCCTGCGGGGGGGTAGCACAGATACGCAGTATTTT.

The genes are TRBV2 and TRBJ1-5; TRBD1 is a possible D gene (6 bases). Trimming pared 6 bases from V and 9 bases from J, leaving 18 bases between. The CDR3 has 14 amino acids. The V gene's germline CDR1 is SNHLY and CDR2 FYNNEI. CDR3 region: CASRRGGGSLPQHF. In nucleotides, the CDR3 is TGTGCCAGCAGGAGAGGAGGGGGGAGTCTGCCCCAGCATTTT.

This clonotype was seen a single time. The chain combines TRBV7-9 with TRBJ1-2; no clear D. V gave up 6 bases and J gave up 8 bases, with 16 bases separating them. This CDR3 is 13 amino acids long. Germline CDR1 SEHNR, CDR2 FQNEAQ (reference sequence). In DNA form, the CDR3 reads TGTGCCAGCAGTCATAACCATACCTACGGCTACACCTTC. It yields the protein CASSHNHTYGYTF. Looking up the rest from reference TRBV7-9 and TRBJ1-2 gives the full variable domain: DTGVSQNPRHKITKRGQNVTFRCDPISEHNRLYWYRQTLGQGPEFLTYFQNEAQLEKSRLLSDRFSAERPKGSFSTLEIQRTEQGDSAMYLCASSHNHTYGYTFGSGTRLTVV.

This clonotype was seen a handful of times. V is TRBV6-2 or TRBV6-3 and J is TRBJ2-7; the match to TRBD2 covers 8 bases. The CDR3 contains 14 residues. Germline CDR1 MNHEY, CDR2 SVGEGT. The V and J ends lost 2 bases and 6 bases, in that order; junction bases with no gene match: 6. CDR3 sequence: CASSYERESVEQYF. Here the CDR3 DNA reads TGTGCCAGCAGTTACGAGCGGGAGAGCGTCGAGCAGTACTTC.